The 19 T cell receptor beta chains presented below share a single source sample, sequenced in a study of technical replicates of blood from several donors. TCRdb's copy holds only in-frame clones and misses some; the assay was immunoSEQ multiplex PCR. The table has 65,000 to 80,000 clones, around 94% seen once. Material for sequencing was T cells isolated from PBMCs. The receptor source for this set is a human donor in good health.

This sequence joins TRBV27 and TRBJ2-2; tentatively, D is TRBD2 (6 bases). Germline loops: CDR1 MNHEY, CDR2 SMNVEV (reference sequence). Trimming removed 6 bases at V and 4 bases at J, with 12 bases between. The CDR3 extends over 14 amino acids. The CDR3 here is CASSRGGTTGELFF. CDR3 coding DNA: TGTGCCAGCAGCCGTGGAGGGACCACCGGGGAGCTGTTTTTT.

This chain uses TRBV19 with TRBJ1-5; 12 bases are shared with TRBD1. The CDR3 runs to 15 residues. J was trimmed by 6 bases and V by 6 bases; bases with no gene match: 6. Germline CDR1 reads LNHDA; CDR2 reads SQIVND (reference sequence). This chain's CDR3 is CASRKGQGAIQPQHF. CDR3 sequence (DNA): TGTGCCAGTAGGAAGGGACAGGGGGCTATTCAGCCCCAGCATTTT.

The chain combines TRBV6-5 with TRBJ1-1; D is perhaps TRBD1 (5 bases). Trimming cost V 10 bases and J 6 bases, with 12 bases left between them. The CDR3 spans 11 residues. CDR1 is MNHEY, CDR2 SVGAGI, per germline. CDR3 in amino acids: CAIHGGAEAFF. CDR3 bases: TGTGCCATCCACGGGGGGGCTGAAGCTTTCTTT.

This chain uses TRBV6-1 with TRBJ1-2; possibly TRBD1 for D (6 bases). This CDR3 region has 14 residues. The germline CDR1 and CDR2 sequences are MNHNS and SASEGT. V was shortened by 7 bases and J by 4 bases, with 16 bases between the two germline ends. In DNA form, the CDR3 reads TGTGCCAGCACTTGGTGGGGGGGCGGCTATGGCTACACCTTC. This codes for CASTWWGGGYGYTF.

The chain employs TRBV28 and TRBJ2-7; D not certain. Germline-derived CDR1 and CDR2 are MDHEN and SYDVKM. This CDR3 has 12 amino acids. Trimming removed 3 bases from V and 3 bases from J, with 6 bases in between. The CDR3 DNA is TGTGCCAGCAGTTTTTCAGTCTACGAGCAGTACTTC. Its protein is CASSFSVYEQYF.

In its sample, this clone was seen once. CDR3 sequence: CASRRQGERNTIYF. The CDR3 DNA is TGTGCCAGCAGACGACAGGGTGAGAGAAACACCATATATTTT. The rearrangement uses TRBV28 and TRBJ1-3; 7 bases are a match to TRBD1. V lost 6 bases to trimming and J lost 5 bases; unmatched junction nucleotides: 7. The CDR3 runs 14 residues. Germline values: CDR1 MDHEN, CDR2 SYDVKM.

The CDR3 reads CASSSIAGGLYEQYF. DNA for the CDR3: TGTGCCAGCAGCTCCATAGCGGGAGGGCTATACGAGCAGTACTTC. V gene TRBV11-3 combines with J gene TRBJ2-7, with 11 bases identical to TRBD2. The J segment lost 4 bases and the V segment lost 4 bases, leaving 6 bases of the junction unmatched. Germline lookup yields CDR1 SGHNT and CDR2 YENEEA. This CDR3 has 15 amino acids.

CDR3 sequence reads: CASSGGRASDTQYF. CDR3 coding DNA: TGTGCCAGCAGTGGGGGGAGGGCCTCAGATACGCAGTATTTT. The genes are TRBV2 and TRBJ2-3; 7 bases are a match to TRBD2. The CDR3 length is 14 residues. Germline V gives CDR1 SNHLY, CDR2 FYNNEI. Trimming removed 4 bases from V and 4 bases from J; junction bases left unmatched: 5.

The chain links TRBV11-3 to TRBJ2-1; a possible D gene is TRBD1 (5 bases). CDR3 size: 14 residues. V was pared by 2 bases and J by 7 bases, with 12 bases between. Germline assignment: CDR1 SGHNT and CDR2 YENEEA. The CDR3 spells CASSLRGRDNEQFF. CDR3 bases: TGTGCCAGCAGCTTAAGGGGTAGGGATAATGAGCAGTTCTTC. The whole variable domain, remainder taken from reference TRBV11-3 and TRBJ2-1, is EAGVVQSPRYKIIEKKQPVAFWCNPISGHNTLYWYLQNLGQGPELLIRYENEEAVDDSQLPKDRFSAERLKGVDSTLKIQPAELGDSAVYLCASSLRGRDNEQFFGPGTRLTVL.

The gene calls are TRBV27 and TRBJ1-2; 8 nucleotides match TRBD1. The CDR3 has 15 residues. Germline-derived CDR1 and CDR2 are MNHEY and SMNVEV (reference sequence). V lost 1 base to trimming and J lost 5 bases; unmatched junction nucleotides: 6. The CDR3 DNA follows: TGTGCCAGCAGTTTATACAGACAGGGGTTATATGGCTACACCTTC. It codes for CASSLYRQGLYGYTF.

The J gene is TRBJ1-2, the V gene TRBV9; D possibly corresponds to TRBD1 (6 bases). The CDR3 has 13 amino acids. The germline gives CDR1 SGDLS, CDR2 YYNGEE. V gave up 0 bases and J gave up 8 bases, with 11 bases separating them. The CDR3 spells CASSVATQGGYTF. CDR3 bases: TGTGCCAGCAGCGTAGCTACCCAGGGGGGCTACACCTTC.

The CDR3 reads CASSGRDSSTDTQYF. The CDR3 DNA follows: TGTGCCAGCAGCGGCCGGGACTCTAGCACAGATACGCAGTATTTT. The J gene is TRBJ2-3, the V gene TRBV9; possibly TRBD2 for D (6 bases). This CDR3 region has 15 residues. Trimming left V 3 bases short and J 0 bases short, with 11 bases between. Germline V lookup: CDR1 SGDLS, CDR2 YYNGEE.

This chain uses TRBV6-6 with TRBJ1-3; the match to TRBD1 covers 7 bases. Germline loops: CDR1 MNHNY, CDR2 SVGAGI (reference sequence). Trimming at V came to 4 bases and at J to 0 bases, leaving 6 bases not matched to a gene. The length of the CDR3 is 16 residues. CDR3 loop: CASSSPGQLSGNTIYF. CDR3 bases: TGTGCCAGCAGTTCCCCGGGACAGCTCTCTGGAAACACCATATATTTT.

The V call is TRBV9, the J call TRBJ1-1, with TRBD1 as a possible D gene (5 bases). The CDR3 totals 14 residues. Germline CDR1 and CDR2: SGDLS and YYNGEE. The V and J ends lost 0 bases and 1 base respectively, with 7 bases between them. Written as DNA, the CDR3 is TGTGCCAGCAGCGTAGAACAGGCGAACACTGAAGCTTTCTTT. This sequence encodes CASSVEQANTEAFF.

V is TRBV7-9 and J is TRBJ1-1, with D perhaps matching TRBD1 (6 bases). CDR3 length: 15 residues. The V gene's germline CDR1 is SEHNR and CDR2 FQNEAQ (reference sequence). Deletions cut 0 bases from V and 7 bases from J, with 15 bases between. The CDR3 is CASSLAVGGQGEAFF. In DNA form, the CDR3 reads TGTGCCAGCAGCTTAGCGGTGGGGGGGCAAGGTGAAGCTTTCTTT.

The V call is TRBV9, the J call TRBJ2-7, with TRBD1 matching 8 bases. CDR1 and CDR2 from the germline V gene are SGDLS and YYNGEE. After removal of 0 bases from V and 2 bases from J, the junction contained 4 bases not matched to a gene. The CDR3 sequence is 15 residues long. CDR3 loop: CASSVDGGQAYEQYF. CDR3 DNA: TGTGCCAGCAGCGTAGATGGGGGACAGGCCTACGAGCAGTACTTC.

The V call is TRBV15, the J call TRBJ2-3, with 8 bases aligning to TRBD1. The J segment lost 1 base and the V segment lost 0 bases, leaving 0 bases of the junction unmatched. The CDR3 extends over 15 amino acids. Germline CDR1 and CDR2: LNHNV and YYDKDF (reference sequence). CDR3 residues: CATSREGQGTDTQYF. In DNA, the CDR3 is TGTGCCACCAGCAGAGAGGGACAGGGCACAGATACGCAGTATTTT.

This rearrangement joins TRBV29-1 to TRBJ2-3; possibly TRBD2 for D (6 bases). The CDR3 spans 14 residues. The V gene's germline CDR1 is SQVTM and CDR2 ANQGSEA. Between the trimmed V and J ends, which lost 3 bases and 4 bases, there was a span of 14 bases. CDR3 nucleotides: TGCAGCGTTGAGCCTGGGGGAGGCGCAGATACGCAGTATTTT. As protein: CSVEPGGGADTQYF.

This sequence joins TRBV5-1 and TRBJ1-1; D is uncertain. The V gene's germline CDR1 is SGHRS and CDR2 YFSETQ. V was cut by 5 bases and J by 1 base, with 15 bases left in between. The CDR3 totals 15 residues. CDR3 in DNA: TGCGCCAGCAGTGGTATGGAGTTGGGGAACACTGAAGCTTTCTTT. Translation gives CASSGMELGNTEAFF. The full variable domain, rest sourced from reference TRBV5-1 and TRBJ1-1, is KAGVTQTPRYLIKTRGQQVTLSCSPISGHRSVSWYQQTPGQGLQFLFEYFSETQRNKGNFPGRFSGRQFSNSRSEMNVSTLELGDSALYLCASSGMELGNTEAFFGQGTRLTVV.